The rows below give T cell receptor beta chains drawn from one sample of a study of blood T cell repertoires in COVID-19. TCRdb keeps only in-frame clones here, not all; method: immunoSEQ multiplex PCR. The sample consists of about 250,000 clones, approximately 90% of them appearing once. Sequencing was performed on PBMCs or T cells enriched from blood (not recorded which). The source is a woman aged 50 to 60 who had recovered from COVID-19. Each CDR3 is given with its conserved first and last residue. Fields, in order: D gene, clone size, J gene, V gene, CDR3 protein, CDR3 DNA. The D gene is left open where the match is weak. Expanded clones are given a class, and other clones once, few, many or no size at all.

d_call: -; clone_size: -; j_call: TRBJ1-1; v_call: TRBV19; cdr3_aa: CGFPKWTEAFF; cdr3_nt: TGTGGGTTTCCTAAGTGGACTGAAGCTTTCTTT
d_call: -; clone_size: -; j_call: TRBJ1-2; v_call: TRBV20-1; cdr3_aa: CSASEGGDYGYTF; cdr3_nt: TGCAGTGCTAGTGAGGGAGGTGACTATGGCTACACCTTC
d_call: -; clone_size: -; j_call: TRBJ2-1; v_call: TRBV28; cdr3_aa: CASRFPGSYNEQFF; cdr3_nt: TGTGCCAGCAGGTTCCCGGGTTCATACAATGAGCAGTTCTTC
d_call: TRBD1; clone_size: -; j_call: TRBJ2-2; v_call: TRBV7-2; cdr3_aa: CASSLRTGATGELFF; cdr3_nt: TGTGCCAGCAGCTTACGAACAGGGGCCACCGGGGAGCTGTTTTTT
d_call: TRBD1; clone_size: -; j_call: TRBJ2-1; v_call: TRBV9; cdr3_aa: CASSKTGAWGTEQFF; cdr3_nt: TGTGCCAGCAGCAAAACAGGGGCCTGGGGGACTGAGCAGTTCTTC
d_call: TRBD2; clone_size: -; j_call: TRBJ2-1; v_call: TRBV9; cdr3_aa: CASSPGLADYNEQFF; cdr3_nt: TGTGCCAGCAGCCCCGGACTAGCGGATTACAATGAGCAGTTCTTC
d_call: TRBD1; clone_size: -; j_call: TRBJ1-5; v_call: TRBV28; cdr3_aa: CASTSGGSNQPQHF; cdr3_nt: TGTGCCAGTACATCAGGGGGAAGCAATCAGCCCCAGCATTTT
d_call: TRBD1; clone_size: -; j_call: TRBJ2-3; v_call: TRBV5-1; cdr3_aa: CASSYLFRDRGLYTQYF; cdr3_nt: TGCGCCAGCAGCTACCTTTTCCGGGACAGGGGGCTTTATACGCAGTATTTT
d_call: -; clone_size: -; j_call: TRBJ2-5; v_call: TRBV7-2; cdr3_aa: CASSLATGQETQYF; cdr3_nt: TGTGCCAGCAGCTTAGCGACAGGCCAAGAGACCCAGTACTTC
d_call: TRBD2; clone_size: -; j_call: TRBJ2-7; v_call: TRBV30; cdr3_aa: CAWSGLAGVIGEQYF; cdr3_nt: TGTGCCTGGAGTGGACTAGCGGGAGTCATTGGCGAGCAGTACTTC
d_call: TRBD1; clone_size: once; j_call: TRBJ1-2; v_call: TRBV2; cdr3_aa: CASRQGAGGYTF; cdr3_nt: TGTGCCAGCAGACAGGGGGCGGGAGGCTACACCTTC
d_call: TRBD1; clone_size: -; j_call: TRBJ1-2; v_call: TRBV14; cdr3_aa: CASSRANRGLGGYTF; cdr3_nt: TGTGCCAGCAGCCGTGCGAACAGGGGGCTTGGTGGCTACACCTTC
d_call: TRBD2; clone_size: -; j_call: TRBJ2-1; v_call: TRBV7-6; cdr3_aa: CASSLEGLAGPEQFF; cdr3_nt: TGTGCCAGCAGCTTAGAAGGGCTAGCGGGGCCGGAGCAGTTCTTC
d_call: TRBD2; clone_size: -; j_call: TRBJ2-1; v_call: TRBV5-4; cdr3_aa: CASDRAGTRNEQFF; cdr3_nt: TGTGCCAGCGATCGAGCGGGAACCCGCAATGAGCAGTTCTTC
d_call: TRBD1; clone_size: -; j_call: TRBJ1-6; v_call: TRBV28; cdr3_aa: CASSALTGFFNSPLHF; cdr3_nt: TGTGCCAGCAGTGCCCTGACAGGGTTCTTTAATTCACCCCTCCACTTT
d_call: TRBD2; clone_size: -; j_call: TRBJ2-5; v_call: TRBV11-2; cdr3_aa: CASSRKPGLASGETQYF; cdr3_nt: TGTGCCAGCAGCCGGAAGCCGGGACTAGCGTCCGGGGAGACCCAGTACTTC
d_call: TRBD1; clone_size: -; j_call: TRBJ1-2; v_call: TRBV19; cdr3_aa: CASSRGQSWDGYTF; cdr3_nt: TGTGCCAGTAGTCGGGGACAGTCATGGGATGGCTACACCTTC
d_call: TRBD1; clone_size: once; j_call: TRBJ2-1; v_call: TRBV5-5; cdr3_aa: CASGAGTGRNEQFF; cdr3_nt: TGTGCCAGCGGCGCCGGGACAGGGAGGAATGAGCAGTTCTTC
d_call: -; clone_size: -; j_call: TRBJ2-2; v_call: TRBV23-1; cdr3_aa: CATPYSYGANTGELFF; cdr3_nt: TGCGCCACTCCCTATTCCTATGGTGCGAACACCGGGGAGCTGTTTTTT
d_call: TRBD2; clone_size: -; j_call: TRBJ2-1; v_call: TRBV6-5; cdr3_aa: CASTGASGSGEQFF; cdr3_nt: TGTGCCAGCACAGGTGCTAGCGGGAGTGGGGAGCAGTTCTTC
d_call: TRBD1; clone_size: -; j_call: TRBJ1-6; v_call: TRBV5-6; cdr3_aa: CASSRGQVASPLHF; cdr3_nt: TGTGCCAGCAGCCGGGGACAGGTGGCTTCACCCCTCCACTTT
d_call: -; clone_size: -; j_call: TRBJ1-2; v_call: TRBV10-3; cdr3_aa: CAISEITESYGYTF; cdr3_nt: TGTGCCATCAGTGAGATCACAGAGTCCTATGGCTACACCTTC
d_call: TRBD2; clone_size: once; j_call: TRBJ2-1; v_call: TRBV10-3; cdr3_aa: CAISGLASEQFF; cdr3_nt: TGTGCCATCAGTGGACTAGCGAGTGAGCAGTTCTTC
d_call: -; clone_size: once; j_call: TRBJ1-6; v_call: TRBV27; cdr3_aa: CASTDRILENSPLHF; cdr3_nt: TGTGCCAGCACCGACAGGATACTCGAGAATTCACCCCTCCACTTT
d_call: -; clone_size: -; j_call: TRBJ1-2; v_call: TRBV18; cdr3_aa: CASSLSPANYGYTF; cdr3_nt: TGTGCCAGCTCACTTTCCCCAGCTAACTATGGCTACACCTTC